The 31 T cell receptor beta chains below come from one sample, sequenced in a study of post-analysis software for immune sequencing data. The antigens these receptors bind are not known. The authors incorporated unique molecular identifiers into the TCR beta cDNA libraries. TCRdb re-analysed the PCR reads in MiXCR, keeping a single row per CDR3 protein. The sample has some 190,000 distinct CDR3 sequences, 29% seen once. The study's findings and limits: Higher frequency in patients than in controls was seen for about five TRBV segments, with TRBV5-6, TRBV5-1 and TRBV20-1 among them.

The sequencing sample was made of blood. The receptors were sampled from a girl aged 2 to 17 with multiple sclerosis.

Notes on this clonotype: A much larger clone lies a single base off, so this may be a read error. The CDR3 DNA is TGCAGTGCTAGCCCCCAGGGGTGGGAGCCCACAGATACGCAGTATTTT. Encoded protein: CSASPQGWEPTDTQYF. The chain links TRBV20-1 to TRBJ2-3, with D perhaps matching TRBD1 (6 bases). The length of the CDR3 is 16 residues. The V and J ends lost 3 bases and 2 bases respectively, with 18 bases between them. The germline V gene encodes CDR1 DFQATT and CDR2 SNEGSKA (reference sequence).

This clonotype was observed at least ten times. The genes are TRBV28 and TRBJ1-2, with TRBD1 identical over 7 bases. CDR1 MDHEN and CDR2 SYDVKM come from the germline V gene. V trimming: 8 bases; J trimming: 6 bases; junction bases outside the gene matches: 6. The CDR3 has 12 amino acids. For the CDR3, the DNA is TGTGCCAGCCGGGACAGAATGCATGGCTACACCTTC. It is translated as CASRDRMHGYTF.

This clonotype was detected ten times or more. V gene TRBV20-1 combines with J gene TRBJ2-7; 15 bases are a match to TRBD2. The CDR3 has 18 residues. With 2 bases clipped from V and 0 bases from J, the junction kept 8 bases outside the gene matches. CDR1 DFQATT and CDR2 SNEGSKA come from the germline V gene (reference sequence). The CDR3 DNA is TGCAGTGCTAGACACGGACTAGCGGGGGGGTCTAGCTCCTACGAGCAGTACTTC. Protein sequence: CSARHGLAGGSSSYEQYF.

In regard to this clonotype: A much larger clone lies one base from this, so it may be a read error. This chain links TRBV5-1 with TRBJ1-1; tentatively, D is TRBD1 (5 bases). The CDR3 has 14 residues. CDR1 is SGHRS and CDR2 is YFSETQ in the germline V gene. With 0 bases removed from V and 7 bases from J, the gap between germline ends came to 13 bases. The CDR3 spells CASSLGAGRREAFF. CDR3 nucleotide sequence: TGCGCCAGCAGCTTGGGGGCAGGGAGACGTGAAGCTTTCTTT.

In its sample, this clonotype was seen many times. The chain employs TRBV2 and TRBJ2-3; TRBD2 matches at 7 bases. This CDR3 has 16 amino acids. The germline V gene encodes CDR1 SNHLY and CDR2 FYNNEI. The V and J ends lost 4 bases and 0 bases, in that order; junction bases with no gene match: 7. CDR3 in DNA: TGTGCCAGCAGTGGGGAGGGCGCACTTAGCACAGATACGCAGTATTTT. This encodes CASSGEGALSTDTQYF.

DNA of the CDR3: TGCAGTGCTAGATTGGGGCACAAGAACACTGAAGCTTTCTTT. Amino acid sequence: CSARLGHKNTEAFF. This rearrangement joins TRBV20-1 to TRBJ1-1, with D tentatively TRBD1 (5 bases). The V gene's germline CDR1 is DFQATT and CDR2 SNEGSKA (reference sequence). This CDR3 has 14 residues. Deletions cut 2 bases from V and 1 base from J, with 11 bases between.

This chain uses TRBV6-2 or TRBV6-3 with TRBJ2-1; D uncertain. Deletions cut 0 bases from V and 7 bases from J, with 7 bases between. The CDR3 contains 13 residues. From germline, CDR1 is MNHEY and CDR2 SVGEGT. This CDR3 reads CASSYSILNEQFF. CDR3 coding DNA: TGTGCCAGCAGTTACTCGATACTTAATGAGCAGTTCTTC.

The gene calls are TRBV28 and TRBJ1-1, with 10 bases matching TRBD1. V dropped 7 bases and J dropped 5; count of bases not matched to a gene: 10. This CDR3 spans 15 amino acids. Germline lookup yields CDR1 MDHEN and CDR2 SYDVKM. The CDR3 coding sequence is TGTGCCAGCATCCCGTTGGGACAGGGGTGGACTGAAGCTTTCTTT. Amino acid sequence: CASIPLGQGWTEAFF.

On this clonotype: A much more abundant neighbour one base away suggests this may be a read error. The chain joins TRBV29-1 to TRBJ1-2, with 8 bases aligning to TRBD1. CDR3 length: 10 amino acids. After removal of 5 bases from V and 8 bases from J, the junction contained 1 base not matched to a gene. CDR1 is SQVTM and CDR2 is ANQGSEA in the germline V gene. This chain's CDR3 is CSVHRGGYTF. In DNA, the CDR3 is TGCAGCGTTCACAGGGGGGGCTACACCTTC.

Remarks on this clonotype: A much larger clone sits a single nucleotide away, making a read error possible. J is TRBJ1-5 and V is TRBV5-6, with D possibly being TRBD1 (5 bases). This CDR3 region has 15 residues. The V gene's germline CDR1 is SGHDT and CDR2 YYEEEE. V gave up 4 bases and J gave up 4 bases, with 15 bases separating them. In nucleotides, the CDR3 is TGTGCCAGCAGCCCGCGGTGGGGCGGGAATCAGCCCCAGCATTTT. Translated, it gives CASSPRWGGNQPQHF.

The chain is built from TRBV12-3 or TRBV12-4 and TRBJ1-3, with no clear D. The CDR3 totals 14 residues. The germline V and J ends were trimmed by 4 bases and 0 bases, with 7 bases remaining between them. CDR3 in amino acids: CASSSLISGNTIYF. CDR3 nucleotide sequence: TGTGCCAGCAGTTCCCTCATCTCTGGAAACACCATATATTTT.

There are many counts of this clonotype. The chain has TRBV20-1 and TRBJ2-3, with D uncertain. Germline CDR1 is DFQATT and CDR2 is SNEGSKA (reference sequence). The CDR3 is made up of 12 amino acids. With 0 bases removed from V and 4 bases from J, the gap between germline ends came to 5 bases. The CDR3 nucleotides are TGCAGTGCTAGAGATCAGGCAGATACGCAGTATTTT. Its translation: CSARDQADTQYF.

This clonotype was found a few times. The chain joins TRBV20-1 to TRBJ2-3, with D unclear. Trimming left V 0 bases short and J 6 bases short, with 7 bases between. CDR3 size: 12 residues. In germline, CDR1 is DFQATT, CDR2 SNEGSKA (reference sequence). CDR3 nucleotide sequence: TGCAGTGCTAGAGATACCGGGGATACGCAGTATTTT. It is translated as CSARDTGDTQYF.

V and J are TRBV3-1 and TRBJ2-1, with D unresolved. CDR1 is LGHDT and CDR2 is YNNKEL in the germline V gene (reference sequence). The CDR3 runs 11 residues. Trimming cost V 5 bases and J 8 bases, with 7 bases left between them. Written as DNA, the CDR3 is TGTGCCAGCAGCGTTTACCATGAGCAGTTCTTC. Its translation: CASSVYHEQFF.

Note on this clonotype: A read error is possible here, since a much larger clone lies one base away. The V and J genes are TRBV11-2 and TRBJ2-7; 7 positions match TRBD1. There are 14 residues in the CDR3. In germline, CDR1 is SGHAT, CDR2 FQNNGV. J gave up 5 bases and V 5 bases, and 9 bases lay outside the gene matches. The DNA of the CDR3 is TGTGCCAGCAGCCGCGACAGGGTTTTAGACGAGCAGTACTTC. Its translation is CASSRDRVLDEQYF.

This clonotype was observed many times. This CDR3 is CASSLRGFESYEQYF. In nucleotides, the CDR3 is TGTGCCAGCAGTTTAAGGGGATTTGAATCGTACGAGCAGTACTTC. V is TRBV28 and J is TRBJ2-7; D might be TRBD1 (5 bases). This CDR3 spans 15 amino acids. Looked up from germline, CDR1 is MDHEN and CDR2 is SYDVKM. V was pared by 2 bases and J by 4 bases, with 15 bases between.

This clonotype was observed a handful of times. The chain uses TRBV12-3 or TRBV12-4 and TRBJ1-2, with TRBD1 identical over 7 bases. J lost 7 bases, V lost 5 bases, and 7 bases had no gene match. The length of the CDR3 is 13 residues. The CDR3 DNA reads as TGTGCCAGCAGTAAACAGGGGTTCGCTGGCTACACCTTC. Protein sequence: CASSKQGFAGYTF.

On this clonotype itself: Since a much larger clone is just one base distant, this may be a read error. The rearrangement links TRBV5-1 to TRBJ2-5; 9 bases match TRBD1. The ends lost 9 bases at V and 4 bases at J; junction bases unmatched: 7. This CDR3 spans 13 amino acids. Germline V gene data show CDR1 as SGHRS and CDR2 as YFSETQ. The CDR3 loop reads CANLKGQGETQYF. The CDR3, as DNA: TGCGCCAACCTCAAGGGACAGGGAGAGACCCAGTACTTC. Full variable domain (outside the CDR3, taken from reference TRBV5-1 and TRBJ2-5): KAGVTQTPRYLIKTRGQQVTLSCSPISGHRSVSWYQQTPGQGLQFLFEYFSETQRNKGNFPGRFSGRQFSNSRSEMNVSTLELGDSALYLCANLKGQGETQYFGPGTRLLVL.

This clonotype was seen more than once but under ten times. The chain carries TRBV2 and TRBJ2-1; 8 nucleotides match TRBD2. Germline loops: CDR1 SNHLY, CDR2 FYNNEI. The CDR3 extends over 15 amino acids. With V trimmed by 6 bases and J by 7 bases, 11 bases remained unmatched. CDR3 nucleotide sequence: TGTGCCAGCAGCTTCACTAGCGGAGGTAGTAATGAGCAGTTCTTC. Protein product: CASSFTSGGSNEQFF.

This clonotype was recorded only once. V usage is TRBV18 and J usage is TRBJ2-5; tentatively, D is TRBD1 or TRBD2 (5 bases each). The CDR3 totals 14 residues. Germline values: CDR1 KGHSH, CDR2 LQKENI. V lost 3 bases to trimming and J lost 4 bases, with 12 bases between them. The CDR3 protein is CASSPGTPRETQYF. DNA of the CDR3: TGTGCCAGCTCACCTGGGACCCCACGAGAGACCCAGTACTTC.

With regard to this clonotype: Without the conserved terminal phenylalanine or tryptophan, this CDR3 likely stems from a read error. Written as DNA, the CDR3 is TGTGCCAGCAGCTCCTTTAGGGGCTCCTACAATGAGCAGTTCTGC. It is translated as CASSSFRGSYNEQFC. V gene TRBV6-5 combines with J gene TRBJ2-1; perhaps TRBD1 as D (5 bases). V was clipped by 6 bases and J by 0 bases, with 12 bases between them. Germline assignment: CDR1 MNHEY and CDR2 SVGAGI. This CDR3 spans 15 amino acids.

The chain uses TRBV29-1 and TRBJ2-1; TRBD2 agrees at 7 bases. The trim removed 3 bases at V and 10 bases at J, leaving 12 bases unmatched. Germline loops: CDR1 SQVTM, CDR2 ANQGSEA. The CDR3 consists of 14 residues. In DNA form, the CDR3 reads TGCAGCGTTGATAAGCGGGGAGAGCGGTACGAGCAGTTCTTC. It specifies CSVDKRGERYEQFF.

The rearrangement links TRBV18 to TRBJ1-2; TRBD1 matches at 10 bases. The CDR3 is 14 residues long. Trimming cost V 3 bases and J 6 bases; bases outside gene matches: 4. The V gene's germline CDR1 is KGHSH and CDR2 LQKENI. Here the CDR3 reads CASSPRTGGDGYTF. DNA of the CDR3: TGTGCCAGCTCACCCCGGACAGGGGGAGATGGCTACACCTTC.

This clonotype was detected a few times. The chain couples TRBV12-3 or TRBV12-4 to TRBJ2-5; the D is unclear. Trimming left V 4 bases short and J 7 bases short, with 19 bases between. This CDR3 has 15 residues. CDR3 residues: CASSSGPEGWVTQYF. The CDR3 nucleotides read TGTGCCAGCAGTTCCGGGCCCGAAGGGTGGGTGACCCAGTACTTC.

This clonotype occurred many times. V usage is TRBV5-6 and J usage is TRBJ2-1; 7 bases are shared with TRBD2. The CDR3 has 16 amino acids. Trimming took 3 bases from V and 3 from J; bases not matched to a gene: 9. Per the germline V gene, CDR1 is SGHDT and CDR2 is YYEEEE. CDR3 region: CASSSSLRGDYNEQFF. Written as DNA, the CDR3 is TGTGCCAGCAGCTCGTCACTCCGGGGGGACTACAATGAGCAGTTCTTC.

In this sample, this clonotype turned up a few times. V gene TRBV12-3 or TRBV12-4 combines with J gene TRBJ1-1; weak D call: TRBD1 (5 bases). The CDR3 length is 13 residues. The V and J ends lost 7 bases and 7 bases respectively, with 16 bases between them. CDR3 nucleotides: TGTGCCAGCATCAGAACCGACAGTTATGAAGCTTTCTTT. Protein: CASIRTDSYEAFF.

To note about this clonotype: A single base separates this from a much larger clone, so it may be a read error. V gene TRBV20-1 combines with J gene TRBJ2-1, with D perhaps assigned TRBD1 or TRBD2 (6 bases each). The germline V gene has CDR1 DFQATT and CDR2 SNEGSKA (reference sequence). This CDR3 has 15 amino acids. The CDR3 here is CSTRDPGGPYNEQFF. In DNA, the CDR3 is TGCAGTACTAGAGATCCCGGGGGCCCCTACAATGAGCAGTTCTTC.

In this sample, this clonotype turned up many times. V is TRBV4-2 and J is TRBJ1-1; no definite D call. The germline V gene has CDR1 LGHNA and CDR2 YNFKEQ. The CDR3 totals 12 residues. V lost 3 bases and J lost 1, with 3 bases in between. The CDR3 coding sequence is TGTGCCAGCAGCCATGAGAACACTGAAGCTTTCTTT. Its protein is CASSHENTEAFF.

A few counts support this clonotype. The chain recombines TRBV5-1 with TRBJ2-1, with 13 bases that match TRBD2. CDR1 SGHRS and CDR2 YFSETQ come from the germline V gene. Germline trimming cut 1 base from V and 5 bases from J; bases unmatched to any gene: 9. The length of the CDR3 is 18 residues. The CDR3 spells CASSLRLAGGRGNNEQFF. In nucleotides, the CDR3 is TGCGCCAGCAGCTTGAGACTAGCGGGAGGAAGGGGGAACAATGAGCAGTTCTTC.

This clonotype was counted ten times or more. The rearrangement uses TRBV5-1 and TRBJ2-5, with D maybe TRBD2 (5 bases). Germline assignment: CDR1 SGHRS and CDR2 YFSETQ. Trimming pared 4 bases from V and 5 bases from J, leaving 18 bases between. The CDR3 is 15 amino acids. CDR3 sequence: CASSRSTGKRETQYF. DNA of the CDR3: TGCGCCAGCAGCAGATCGACGGGAAAGAGGGAGACCCAGTACTTC.

This clonotype came up many times. The gene calls are TRBV7-8 and TRBJ2-7; D possibly uses TRBD1 or TRBD2 (6 bases each). This CDR3 is built from 16 residues. Trimming stripped 1 base from V and 0 bases from J, with 13 bases between. Germline V gene data show CDR1 as SGHVS and CDR2 as FQNEAQ. CDR3 bases: TGTGCCAGCAGCTTAGAGACCGGGGGCGGCTCCTACGAGCAGTACTTC. The encoded protein is CASSLETGGGSYEQYF.